The following is a TCR beta chain sequence with its context. This entry is derived from a study of cytomegalovirus exposure and HLA in healthy donors. Primers included in the PCR were 60 Vbeta and 13 Jbeta primers. Sequencing used immunoSEQ multiplex PCR; TCRdb keeps in-frame clones, though not all of them. The sample shows roughly 190,000 clones, roughly three quarters of them seen only once. V gave up 4 bases and J gave up 2 bases; unmatched junction bases: 6. This CDR3 comprises 15 residues. The germline gives CDR1 SEHNR, CDR2 FQNEAQ (reference sequence). V usage is TRBV7-9 and J usage is TRBJ2-7; 9 nucleotides agree with TRBD1. This sequence was found in a woman in her forties or fifties in good health and CMV-seronegative. Material for sequencing was PBMCs. The CDR3 sequence is CASSSTGTGTYEQYF. The CDR3 DNA reads as TGTGCCAGCAGCTCTACCGGGACAGGGACCTACGAGCAGTACTTC.